The present T cell receptor beta chain was sequenced within a study of blood T cell repertoires in COVID-19 (dated by TCRdb to the early 2020s). General notes on the study: Samples covering the acute and convalescent phases of COVID-19 were provided by collaborators in the United States, Italy and Spain. The material from the prospective study consisted of cDNA or gDNA derived from T cells, B-cell-depleted T cells, or PBMCs. Subjects who had been exposed to COVID-19, were actively infected with it, or had recovered from it provided the deeply sampled blood TCRbeta repertoires that made up the dataset. Where HLA class I and class II types were available, the types were taken from metadata supplied by the sample provider, not from assay-based typing. A de-identified subject ID, COVID-19 status, age in years and sex were almost always included in the sample metadata. Samples came from the ongoing ImmuneRACE study (first 160 participants) plus 1,254 subjects from 6 global collaborators. A freely available public database, intended as a resource for researchers studying the immune response to SARS-CoV-2, is where the repertoires were released. Here is what the overall study found, with its caveats: How much clinical and demographic metadata was included differed by source and by participant, and the metadata was provided uncurated.

Collaborating institutions collected whole blood in K2EDTA tubes following their own protocols. Collaborator samples were shipped for TCRbeta analysis as frozen whole blood, isolated PBMCs, or DNA extracted from either sample type. Trimming removed 0 bases from V and 2 bases from J; the gene matches leave 9 bases unexplained. The CDR1 and CDR2 encoded by the germline V gene are MGHRA and YSYEKL. The CDR3 spans 17 residues, from the cysteine through the phenylalanine. Only the CDR3 region is kept as DNA, spanning 51 bases read in frame from base 1. Of note for this clone: Its specific antigen is unknown. Base qualities are not recorded, but no much larger clone differs from it by a single base.

TCRbeta CDR3 regions were amplified from genomic DNA by means of the immunoSEQ Assay, a bias-controlled multiplex PCR. In the original analysis: Nucleated cell counts per sample were estimated from amplification of reference gene primers within the assay. To quantify the absolute abundance of each unique TCRbeta CDR3 rearrangement, sequence reads were collapsed and filtered. For each sample, productive Simpson clonality was calculated as the square root of Simpson's diversity index over productive rearrangements. The clones in this table, taken by TCRdb from immuneACCESS, are in-frame only. Not every clone is retained; where verified, under half of the shortfall comes from an unresolved V gene, and the cause of the rest is unknown. V and J calls and clone size are those listed in that table; D and trimming were worked out from the DNA. The sample profile shows around 69,000 clones; around four fifths of them were found once. The biggest ten clones account for about 1.9% of the sample.

The clonotype comes from a woman aged 60-75 years with acute or convalescent COVID-19. Sequencing was carried out using peripheral blood. The sequence links TRBV4-1 to TRBJ2-7, and TRBD1 matches 8 of the central bases. The DNA reads TGCGCCAGCAGCCAAGAGGAGGACGGGACAGGCGCCTACGAGCAGTACTTC. Translated, this is CASSQEEDGTGAYEQYF.